One sample yielded the 5 T cell receptor beta chains listed below, sequenced in a study of OX40 agonist ivuxolimab in advanced cancers. The assay was immunoSEQ multiplex PCR, and TCRdb's table has in-frame clones only and misses some. Among approximately 58,000 clones, around 85% were seen once, and the ten largest hold 0.76%. Material: CD4+ or CD8+ T cells sorted from blood, obtained in a trial of the OX40 agonist ivuxolimab. The origin of the receptors is an adult with an advanced solid tumor such as melanoma, head and neck, liver or kidney cancer.

The chain recombines TRBV28 with TRBJ1-1; possible D gene TRBD1, 5 bases. Germline assignment: CDR1 MDHEN and CDR2 SYDVKM. CDR3 size: 14 residues. Trimming stripped 3 bases from V and 8 bases from J, with 16 bases between. CDR3 sequence reads: CASSLVAGSTEAFF. CDR3 in DNA: TGTGCCAGCAGTTTGGTGGCAGGGTCGACAGAAGCTTTCTTT.

V is TRBV18 and J is TRBJ2-7; 9 bases map to TRBD1. The CDR3 spans 16 residues. The germline CDR1 and CDR2 sequences are KGHSH and LQKENI. V was pared by 3 bases and J by 0 bases, with 6 bases of the junction left unmatched. The CDR3 DNA reads TGTGCCAGCTCACCTACCGGGACAGGGCTCTCCTACGAGCAGTACTTC. It specifies CASSPTGTGLSYEQYF.

This clone has a single count. The chain uses TRBV9 and TRBJ2-1; no clear D. The V gene lost 3 bases and the J gene lost 9 bases, with 13 bases spanning the gap. This CDR3 has 13 residues. Germline values: CDR1 SGDLS, CDR2 YYNGEE. The CDR3 spells CASSGLEDSEQFF. In nucleotides, the CDR3 is TGTGCCAGCAGCGGCCTAGAAGACTCTGAGCAGTTCTTC.

This clone turned up a few times. The V gene is TRBV2, the J gene TRBJ1-2; D is ambiguous. Germline V gene lookup returns CDR1 SNHLY and CDR2 FYNNEI. This CDR3 has 12 amino acids. V was shortened by 7 bases and J by 2 bases, with 8 bases between the two germline ends. The chain's CDR3 is CASTTGNYGYTF. The CDR3 DNA sequence: TGTGCCAGCACAACTGGGAACTATGGCTACACCTTC.

V and J are TRBV7-3 and TRBJ2-3, with 7 bases aligning to TRBD1. This CDR3 comprises 14 residues. The V gene's germline CDR1 is SGHTA and CDR2 FQGTGA. V shed 4 bases and J 4 bases; nucleotides not matched to a gene: 5. Here the CDR3 reads CASSSDRLSDTQYF. The CDR3 coding sequence is TGTGCCAGCAGCTCGGACAGGCTGTCAGATACGCAGTATTTT.